This T cell receptor (beta chain) was found in a study of shared clonotypes between healthy human individuals. The V gene end was trimmed by 6 bases and the J gene end by 2 bases; junction bases not matched to a gene: 15. Germline CDR1 reads WSHSY; CDR2 reads SAAADI. The CDR3 is 18 amino acids. This clone was detected a few times. Sequencing was at deep level. Replicate PCRs for unsorted PBMC used around 270 ng DNA (about 30,000 T cell genomes). Sequenced by immunoSEQ multiplex PCR; TCRdb stores in-frame clones only, minus some. The sample comprises some 490,000 clones, about 78% of which are singletons, and around 12% rests with the top ten.

The J gene is TRBJ2-3, the V gene TRBV10-2; 9 bases are shared with TRBD1. The sequenced sample consisted of PBMCs. This receptor was identified in a woman between 40 and 50 years old in good health. Some clones in this sample may be carry-over from other donors' samples. The CDR3 reads CASSASAGTGISTDTQYF. CDR3 DNA: TGCGCCAGCAGCGCCTCCGCCGGGACAGGGATATCCACAGATACGCAGTATTTT.